This TCR beta chain originates from a study of post-analysis software for immune sequencing data. Findings and caveats of the study: Patients showed TRBV5-6, TRBV5-1 and TRBV20-1 among five TRBV segments more frequent than in controls.

The CDR3 loop spans 18 amino acids. CDR1 LGHDT and CDR2 YNNKEL come from the germline V gene (reference sequence). V dropped 4 bases and J dropped 1 base, with 22 bases sitting between them. Sequencing libraries made from TCR beta cDNA carried unique molecular identifiers. TCRdb re-analysed the PCR reads in MiXCR, keeping a single row per CDR3 protein. Here the sample spans 400,000 to 500,000 distinct CDR3 sequences, approximately 37% being singletons. About this clonotype itself: Its cognate antigen is unknown.

The V and J genes are TRBV3-1 and TRBJ2-5; D may match TRBD1 or TRBD2 (5 bases each). The sequence was collected from a girl aged 2 to 10 with multiple sclerosis. Sequenced: blood. Here the CDR3 DNA reads TGTGCCAGCAGCCGAGGGCAATCCGGGGCGACGAGCCAAGAGACCCAGTACTTC. It is translated as CASSRGQSGATSQETQYF.